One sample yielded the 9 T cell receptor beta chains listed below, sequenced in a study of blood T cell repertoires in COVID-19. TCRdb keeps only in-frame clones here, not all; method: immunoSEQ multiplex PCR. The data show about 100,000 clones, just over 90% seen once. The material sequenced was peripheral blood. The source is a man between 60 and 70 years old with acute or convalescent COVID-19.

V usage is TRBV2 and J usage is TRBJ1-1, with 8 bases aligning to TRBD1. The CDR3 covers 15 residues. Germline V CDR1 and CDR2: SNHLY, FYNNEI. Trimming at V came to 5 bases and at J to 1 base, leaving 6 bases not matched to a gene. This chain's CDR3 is CASSSGQGKNTEAFF. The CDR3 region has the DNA TGTGCCAGCAGTTCAGGACAGGGTAAGAACACTGAAGCTTTCTTT.

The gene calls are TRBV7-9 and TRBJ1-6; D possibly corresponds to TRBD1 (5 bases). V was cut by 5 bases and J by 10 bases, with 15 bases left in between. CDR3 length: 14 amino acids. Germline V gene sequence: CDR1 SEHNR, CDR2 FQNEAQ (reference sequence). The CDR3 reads CASSLRQGGSPLHF. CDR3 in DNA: TGTGCCAGCAGCCTGAGGCAGGGAGGCTCACCCCTCCACTTT.

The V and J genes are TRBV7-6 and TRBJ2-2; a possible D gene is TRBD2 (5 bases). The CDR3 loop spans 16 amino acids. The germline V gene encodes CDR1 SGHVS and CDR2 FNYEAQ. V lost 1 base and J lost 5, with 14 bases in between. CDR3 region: CASSLGQLVWTGELFF. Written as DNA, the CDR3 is TGTGCCAGCAGCTTAGGGCAACTAGTATGGACCGGGGAGCTGTTTTTT.

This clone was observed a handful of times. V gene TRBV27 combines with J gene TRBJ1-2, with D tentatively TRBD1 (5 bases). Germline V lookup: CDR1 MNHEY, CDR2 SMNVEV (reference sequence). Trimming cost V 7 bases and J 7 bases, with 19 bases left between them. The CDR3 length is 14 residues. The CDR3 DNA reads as TGTGCCAGCACCGCACAAGGCGGGGCGGGTGGCTACACCTTC. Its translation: CASTAQGGAGGYTF.

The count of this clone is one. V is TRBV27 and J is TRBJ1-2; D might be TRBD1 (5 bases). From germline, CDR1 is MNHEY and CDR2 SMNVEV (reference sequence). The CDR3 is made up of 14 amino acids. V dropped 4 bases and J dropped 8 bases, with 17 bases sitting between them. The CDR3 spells CASSYGGTVAGYTF. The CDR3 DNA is TGTGCCAGCAGTTATGGGGGGACGGTGGCGGGCTACACCTTC.

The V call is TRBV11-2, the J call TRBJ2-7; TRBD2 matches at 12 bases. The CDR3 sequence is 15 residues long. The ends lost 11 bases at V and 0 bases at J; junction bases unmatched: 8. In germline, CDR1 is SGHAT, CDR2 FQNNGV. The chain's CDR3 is CASSPSGRASYEQYF. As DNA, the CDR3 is TGTGCCTCCTCCCCTAGCGGGAGGGCCTCCTACGAGCAGTACTTC.

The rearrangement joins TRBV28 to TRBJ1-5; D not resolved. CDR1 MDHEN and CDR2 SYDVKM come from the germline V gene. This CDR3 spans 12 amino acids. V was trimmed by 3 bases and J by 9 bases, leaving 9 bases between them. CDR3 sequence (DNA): TGTGCCAGCAGTTTTGGAGGTAGGCCCCAGCATTTT. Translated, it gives CASSFGGRPQHF.

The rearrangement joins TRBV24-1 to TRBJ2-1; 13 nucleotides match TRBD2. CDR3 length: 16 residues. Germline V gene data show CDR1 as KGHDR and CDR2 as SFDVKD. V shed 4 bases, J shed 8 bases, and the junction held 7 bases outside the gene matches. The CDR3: CATSDTSGRAAHEQFF. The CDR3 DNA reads TGTGCCACCAGTGACACTAGCGGGAGGGCCGCCCATGAGCAGTTCTTC.

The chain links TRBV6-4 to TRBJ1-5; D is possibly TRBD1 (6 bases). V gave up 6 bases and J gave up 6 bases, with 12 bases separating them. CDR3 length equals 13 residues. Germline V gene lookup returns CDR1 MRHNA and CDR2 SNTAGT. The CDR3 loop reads CASSPGESQPQHF. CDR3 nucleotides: TGTGCCAGCAGCCCAGGGGAAAGTCAGCCCCAGCATTTT.